This T cell receptor beta chain was identified in a study of immune cell composition in non-small cell lung cancer. Overall study results and limits: Tumour TCR-beta clonality showed no significant link to smoking pack-years.

Sequencing used immunoSEQ multiplex PCR; TCRdb keeps in-frame clones, though not all of them. The sample contains 4,500 or so clones, about 80% of which appear only once. This clone was recorded a few times. The antigen is unknown. The CDR3 loop spans 14 amino acids. With V trimmed by 2 bases and J by 4 bases, 0 bases remained unmatched. Germline lookup yields CDR1 SGHNT and CDR2 YYREEE (reference sequence). Sequenced: lung tumor tissue. The receptor comes from a human donor with non-small cell lung cancer. The chain links TRBV5-4 to TRBJ2-3; TRBD2 agrees at 11 bases. The DNA of the CDR3 is TGTGCCAGCAGCTTTAGCGGGGGGGCAGATACGCAGTATTTT. The encoded protein is CASSFSGGADTQYF.